The 7 T cell receptor beta chains given below trace back to one sample, sequenced in a study of blood T cell repertoires in COVID-19. Measured with immunoSEQ multiplex PCR; TCRdb has only the in-frame clones, and not every one. Of about 97,000 clones detected, approximately 90% appear once; the ten largest clones hold 1.5% to 2%. Sequenced sample: peripheral blood. The receptors come from a man in his 60s with acute or convalescent COVID-19.

The V call is TRBV6-6, the J call TRBJ1-2; 7 bases line up with TRBD1. Trimming cost V 6 bases and J 4 bases; bases outside gene matches: 8. CDR3 length: 14 residues. In germline, CDR1 is MNHNY, CDR2 SVGAGI (reference sequence). CDR3 region: CASSPPGQVYGYTF. DNA of the CDR3: TGTGCCAGCAGCCCACCCGGACAGGTCTATGGCTACACCTTC.

This chain uses TRBV19 with TRBJ1-1; 7 nucleotides line up with TRBD1. CDR1 is LNHDA and CDR2 is SQIVND in the germline V gene (reference sequence). CDR3 length equals 16 residues. With 4 bases clipped from V and 1 base from J, the junction kept 9 bases outside the gene matches. The CDR3 DNA reads TGTGCCAGTAGTAAACGCTATAGACAGGGGAACACTGAAGCTTTCTTT. It specifies CASSKRYRQGNTEAFF.

The chain is built from TRBV19 and TRBJ2-2, with a possible D match to TRBD1 (5 bases). V was shortened by 2 bases and J by 2 bases, with 9 bases between the two germline ends. The germline V gene has CDR1 LNHDA and CDR2 SQIVND (reference sequence). The CDR3 runs to 15 residues. CDR3 nucleotides: TGTGCCAGTAGTATAACACAGGCAAACACCGGGGAGCTGTTTTTT. Translation: CASSITQANTGELFF.

The rearrangement joins TRBV28 to TRBJ1-1; no firm D call. Between the trimmed V and J ends, which lost 5 bases and 3 bases, there was a span of 7 bases. Germline V gives CDR1 MDHEN, CDR2 SYDVKM. The CDR3 loop spans 12 amino acids. Here the CDR3 DNA reads TGTGCCAGCAGTCTAAAGTACACTGAAGCTTTCTTT. Translating gives CASSLKYTEAFF.

With regard to this clone: The DNA is omitted, as the CDR3 cannot be located on it reliably, and the CDR3 follows TCRdb's listing. The gene calls are TRBV5-1 and TRBJ2-1; TRBD1, as called in the table, went unchecked against the DNA. A total of 15 residues make up the CDR3, ends included. Germline V lookup: CDR1 SGHRS, CDR2 YFSETQ. The CDR3 here is CASILAPGSYNEQFF.

V is TRBV19 and J is TRBJ2-1, with unresolved D. This CDR3 comprises 15 residues. Per germline, CDR1 LNHDA and CDR2 SQIVND (reference sequence). Trimming removed 3 bases at V and 1 base at J, with 10 bases between. CDR3 coding DNA: TGTGCCAGTAGTATGCGAGGATTTTCCTACAATGAGCAGTTCTTC. The encoded protein is CASSMRGFSYNEQFF.

The chain joins TRBV5-5 to TRBJ1-2; D uncertain. CDR3 size: 14 residues. Germline CDR1 and CDR2: SGHKS and YYEKEE (reference sequence). With 4 bases removed from V and 3 bases from J, the gap between germline ends came to 13 bases. In DNA, the CDR3 is TGTGCCAGCAGCCGACGGGATTTTTACTATGGCTACACCTTC. Its translation: CASSRRDFYYGYTF.